Following are 4 T cell receptor beta chains from one sample sequenced in a study of blood T cell repertoires in COVID-19. Libraries were prepared by immunoSEQ multiplex PCR; TCRdb keeps only in-frame clonotypes and omits some of them. Counted here are around 190,000 clones, roughly 90% occurring once; the ten biggest clones make up over 15%. The sample was peripheral blood. These receptors were taken from a man aged 45 to 65 with COVID-19, enrolled during active disease.

In this sample, this clone turned up once. The chain recombines TRBV7-2 with TRBJ1-1; 8 positions match TRBD1. From germline, CDR1 is SGHTA and CDR2 FQGNSA. Trimming at V came to 5 bases and at J to 4 bases, leaving 12 bases not matched to a gene. This CDR3 contains 16 residues. CDR3 sequence reads: CASSPPWGTGRTEAFF. The CDR3 coding sequence is TGTGCCAGCAGCCCCCCCTGGGGGACAGGACGCACTGAAGCTTTCTTT.

The chain uses TRBV28 and TRBJ2-2; D remains unclear. Trimming removed 6 bases at V and 3 bases at J, with 32 bases between. CDR3 size: 21 residues. Germline V gives CDR1 MDHEN, CDR2 SYDVKM. This chain's CDR3 is CASSPTLTTANYGGYTGELFF. The CDR3 DNA is TGTGCCAGCAGCCCCACTCTAACGACTGCTAACTATGGCGGCTACACCGGGGAGCTGTTTTTT.

The rearrangement links TRBV5-1 to TRBJ1-5; D is ambiguous. CDR1 and CDR2 (germline): SGHRS, YFSETQ. The CDR3 consists of 14 residues. V lost 1 base and J 5 bases, leaving 10 bases between the germline ends. The CDR3 protein is CASSLYGEDQPQHF. CDR3 nucleotides: TGCGCCAGCAGCTTGTACGGGGAAGATCAGCCCCAGCATTTT.

V is TRBV24-1 and J is TRBJ1-2, with 9 bases identical to TRBD1. CDR1 is KGHDR, CDR2 SFDVKD, per germline. The CDR3 is made up of 17 amino acids. V gave up 3 bases and J gave up 2 bases; unmatched junction bases: 9. The chain's CDR3 is CATSDPRTGGINYGYTF. CDR3 bases: TGTGCCACCAGTGATCCCCGTACAGGGGGCATAAACTATGGCTACACCTTC.